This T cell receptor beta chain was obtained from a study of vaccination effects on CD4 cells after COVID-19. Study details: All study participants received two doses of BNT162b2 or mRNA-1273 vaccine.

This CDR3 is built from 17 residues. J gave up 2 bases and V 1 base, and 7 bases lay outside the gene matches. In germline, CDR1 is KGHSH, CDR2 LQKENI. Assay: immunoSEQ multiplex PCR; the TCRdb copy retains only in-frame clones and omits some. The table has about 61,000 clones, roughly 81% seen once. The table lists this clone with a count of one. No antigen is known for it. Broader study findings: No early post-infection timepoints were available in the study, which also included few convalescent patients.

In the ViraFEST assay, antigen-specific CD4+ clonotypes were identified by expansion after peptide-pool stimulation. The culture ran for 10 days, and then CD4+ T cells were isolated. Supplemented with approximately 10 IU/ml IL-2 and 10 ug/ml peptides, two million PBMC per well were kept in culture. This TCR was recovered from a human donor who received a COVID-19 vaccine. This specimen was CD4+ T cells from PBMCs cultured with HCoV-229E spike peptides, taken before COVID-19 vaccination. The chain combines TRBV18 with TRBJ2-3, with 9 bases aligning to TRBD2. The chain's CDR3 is CASSPLSASGDTDTQYF. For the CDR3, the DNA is TGTGCCAGCTCACCACTCTCGGCTAGCGGGGACACAGATACGCAGTATTTT. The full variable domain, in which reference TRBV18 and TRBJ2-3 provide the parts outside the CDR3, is NAGVMQNPRHLVRRRGQEARLRCSPMKGHSHVYWYRQLPEEGLKFMVYLQKENIIDESGMPKERFSAEFPKEGPSILRIQQVVRGDSAAYFCASSPLSASGDTDTQYFGPGTRLTVL.